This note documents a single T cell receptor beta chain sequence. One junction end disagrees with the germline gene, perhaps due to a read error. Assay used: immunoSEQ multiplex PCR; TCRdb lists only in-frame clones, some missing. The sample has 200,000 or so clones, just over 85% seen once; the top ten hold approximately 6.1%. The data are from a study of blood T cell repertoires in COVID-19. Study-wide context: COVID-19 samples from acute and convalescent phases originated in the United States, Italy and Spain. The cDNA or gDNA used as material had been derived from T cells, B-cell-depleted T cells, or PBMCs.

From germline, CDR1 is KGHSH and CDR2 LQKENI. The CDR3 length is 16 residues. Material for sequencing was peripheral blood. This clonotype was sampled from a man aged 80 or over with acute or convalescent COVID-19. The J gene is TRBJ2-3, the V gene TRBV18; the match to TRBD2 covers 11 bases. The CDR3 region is CASSPSSGRTEIIPDF. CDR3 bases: TGTGCCAGCTCACCCTCTAGCGGGAGGACCGAGATAATTCCCGATTTT.